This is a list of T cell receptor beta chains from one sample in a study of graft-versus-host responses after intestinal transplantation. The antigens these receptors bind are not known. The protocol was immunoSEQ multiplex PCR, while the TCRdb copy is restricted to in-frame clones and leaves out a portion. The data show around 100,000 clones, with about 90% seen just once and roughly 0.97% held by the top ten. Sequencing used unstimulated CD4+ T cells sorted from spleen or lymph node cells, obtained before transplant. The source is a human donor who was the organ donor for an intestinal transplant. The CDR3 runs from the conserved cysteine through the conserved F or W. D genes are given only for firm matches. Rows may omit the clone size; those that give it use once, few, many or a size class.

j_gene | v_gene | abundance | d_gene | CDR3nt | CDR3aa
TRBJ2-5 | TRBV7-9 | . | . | TGTGCCAGCAGCTTAGTTCGGATAGGAAAAGAGACCCAGTACTTC | CASSLVRIGKETQYF
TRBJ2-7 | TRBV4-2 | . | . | TGTGCCAGCAGCCAAGATTGGGGGGAACATGGGTACGAGCAGTACTTC | CASSQDWGEHGYEQYF
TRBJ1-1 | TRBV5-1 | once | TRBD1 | TGCGCCAGCAGCTCTACCTACAGGGGAAGTTACACTGAAGCTTTCTTT | CASSSTYRGSYTEAFF
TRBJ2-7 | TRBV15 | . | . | TGTGCCACCAGCAGAGCACCTCAGGGACGTGGCGAGCAGTACTTC | CATSRAPQGRGEQYF
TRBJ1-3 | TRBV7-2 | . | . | TGTGCCAGCAGCTTAGGAGGGGGGTCGGGAAACACCATATATTTT | CASSLGGGSGNTIYF
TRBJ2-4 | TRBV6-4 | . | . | TGTGCCAGCAGTGACTGGATGCACAGGGACCAAAACATTCAGTACTTC | CASSDWMHRDQNIQYF
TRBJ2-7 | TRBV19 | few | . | TGTGCCAGTAGTATCGAGGTTCAGTCCTACGAGCAGTACTTC | CASSIEVQSYEQYF
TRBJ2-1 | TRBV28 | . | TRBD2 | TGTGCCAGCAGATCCCTAGCGGGGGCCTACAATGAGCAGTTCTTC | CASRSLAGAYNEQFF
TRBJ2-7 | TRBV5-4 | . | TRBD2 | TGTGCCAGCAGCCTGGGGGGACTAGCGGGGGTTGACGAGCAGTACTTC | CASSLGGLAGVDEQYF
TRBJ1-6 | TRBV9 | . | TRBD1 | TGTGCCAGCACCAGACAGGGAGGCAATTCACCCCTCCACTTT | CASTRQGGNSPLHF
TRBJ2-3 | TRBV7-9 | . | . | TGTGCCAGCAGCTACCCGGCGGATACGCAGTATTTT | CASSYPADTQYF
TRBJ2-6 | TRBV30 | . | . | TGTGCCTGGGACGGGATAGGGCTCTACGGGGCCAACGTCCTGACTTTC | CAWDGIGLYGANVLTF
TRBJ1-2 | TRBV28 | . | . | TGTGCCAGCAGTATCAGGGGAGGGGGGGGTTTCTATGGCTACACCTTC | CASSIRGGGGFYGYTF
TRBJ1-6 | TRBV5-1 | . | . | TGCGCCAGCAGCTTGGTCGGAGGGTACGATAATTCACCCCTCCACTTT | CASSLVGGYDNSPLHF
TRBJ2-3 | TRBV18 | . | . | TGTGCCAGCTCGCGAGCGAGCACAGATACGCAGTATTTT | CASSRASTDTQYF
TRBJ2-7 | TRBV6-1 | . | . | TGTGCCAGCAGTTGGGACGGCTACGAGCAGTACTTC | CASSWDGYEQYF
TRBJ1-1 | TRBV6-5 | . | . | TGTGCCAGCAGTTATTTGCAGAACACTGAAGCTTTCTTT | CASSYLQNTEAFF
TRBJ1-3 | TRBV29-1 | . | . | TGCATCCACGAGGAGGGAAGGACCATATATTTT | CIHEEGRTIYF
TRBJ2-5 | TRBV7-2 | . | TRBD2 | TGTGCCAGCAGCTTAGGGGGAATAGCGGGGGCGGAGACCCAGTACTTC | CASSLGGIAGAETQYF
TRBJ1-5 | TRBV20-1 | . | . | TGCAGTGCTCATCGGACGGAGCGGCATTTT | CSAHRTERHF
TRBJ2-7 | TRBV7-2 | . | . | TGTGCCAGCAGCTTGCTGGGAGGAGCCGAGCAGTACTTC | CASSLLGGAEQYF
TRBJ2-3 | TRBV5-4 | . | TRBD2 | TGTGCCAGCAGCACGCCTATTAGCGGGGGGCTTGCGGCAGATACGCAGTATTTT | CASSTPISGGLAADTQYF
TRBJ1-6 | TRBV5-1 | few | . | TGCGCCAGCAGCTTAACACAGGGTCCTAATTCACCCCTCCACTTT | CASSLTQGPNSPLHF
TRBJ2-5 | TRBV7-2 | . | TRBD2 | TGTGCCAGCAGGCAGGGACTAGTTTTACACCAAGAGACCCAGTACTTC | CASRQGLVLHQETQYF
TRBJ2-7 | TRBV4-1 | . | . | TGCGCCAGCAGCCCCCGTGTGGGGGGAGGCTACGAGCAGTACTTC | CASSPRVGGGYEQYF
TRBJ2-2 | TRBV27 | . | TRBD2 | TGTGCCAGCAGTTTAGTGGCTAGCGGGGGGGCAAAGCTCGGGGAGCTGTTTTTT | CASSLVASGGAKLGELFF
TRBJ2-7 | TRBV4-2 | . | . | TGTGCCAGCAGCCAAGATCCAGGGGGGAAATACGAGCAGTACTTC | CASSQDPGGKYEQYF
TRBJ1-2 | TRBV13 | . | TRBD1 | TGTGCCAGCAGCCGAGGACCCGGTAGGCAGGGGGGCCGTGGAACCTATGGCTACACCTTC | CASSRGPGRQGGRGTYGYTF
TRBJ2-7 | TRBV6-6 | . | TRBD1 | TGTGCCAGCAGTTGGGGGACAGGGGGAAAGAAAAACGAGCAGTACTTC | CASSWGTGGKKNEQYF
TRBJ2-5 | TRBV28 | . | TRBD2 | TGTGCCAGCAGTCCAACTAGCGGGGGGCTAGGGACCCAGTACTTC | CASSPTSGGLGTQYF
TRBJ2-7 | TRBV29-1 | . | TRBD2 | TGCAGCGTTGAAGAGGCGCGGGGGTACGAGCAGTACTTC | CSVEEARGYEQYF